The sequence of this T cell receptor (beta chain) was determined in a study of shared clonotypes between healthy human individuals. Naive CD8 cells were CD45RO-negative, positively selected for CCR7, excluding terminally differentiated effector memory CD45RA+ cells. Regarding this clone: Other DNA sequences in the sample encode the same CDR3.

Trimming pared 0 bases from V and 6 bases from J, leaving 7 bases between. CDR3 size: 12 residues. Germline loops: CDR1 GTSNPN, CDR2 SVGIG (reference sequence). Assay used: immunoSEQ multiplex PCR; TCRdb lists only in-frame clones, some missing. The sample consists of around 2.1 million clones, around 93% of them appearing once. The chain carries TRBV30 and TRBJ2-3; D is perhaps TRBD2 (5 bases). The origin of this receptor is a man younger than 35 in good health. Some clones in this sample may be carry-over from other donors' samples. The sequencing sample was made of naive CD8+ T cells from PBMCs. This CDR3 is CAWSVLVDTQYF. In DNA, the CDR3 is TGTGCCTGGAGTGTACTAGTGGATACGCAGTATTTT.